Below, one TCR beta chain is given with its context. This record belongs to a study of identical twins. TCRdb independently ran MiXCR on the 5' RACE reads; one entry per CDR3 protein. This table holds around 1.7 million distinct CDR3 sequences, roughly a third found once. The CDR3 consists of 15 residues. CDR1 MNHNS and CDR2 SASEGT come from the germline V gene. Trimming left V 7 bases short and J 3 bases short, with 16 bases between. Sequencing used cord blood. This sequence was found in a newborn girl in good health. The genes are TRBV6-1 and TRBJ2-1, with D perhaps assigned TRBD1 or TRBD2 (7 bases each). CDR3 sequence (DNA): TGTGCCAGCAATAAGGGGGCTAGCGGCTACAATGAGCAGTTCTTC. Its translation: CASNKGASGYNEQFF.